A selection of T cell receptor beta chains follows, all from one sample in a study of blood T cell repertoires in COVID-19. The assay was immunoSEQ multiplex PCR, and TCRdb's table has in-frame clones only and misses some. The sample lists roughly 95,000 clones; roughly 80% were seen once. Source material: peripheral blood. The receptors stem from a man aged 80 or over with acute or convalescent COVID-19. The CDR3 runs from the conserved cysteine through the conserved F or W. D genes are given only for firm matches. Not all rows give a size; the values are once, few, many and, for expanded clones, a class.

CDR3,DNA,V,size,J,length,D
CASSWDRGHEQYF,TGTGCCAGCAGCTGGGACAGGGGCCACGAGCAGTACTTC,TRBV5-8,-,TRBJ2-7,13,TRBD1
CASSLAFGGGNQPQHF,TGTGCCAGCAGCTTAGCGTTCGGGGGGGGCAATCAGCCCCAGCATTTT,TRBV7-2,-,TRBJ1-5,16,-
CSASFQVQYF,TGCAGTGCTAGCTTCCAGGTTCAGTACTTC,TRBV20-1,-,TRBJ2-7,10,-
CASRGSIAKYNEQFF,TGTGCCAGCCGAGGATCGATCGCGAAATACAATGAGCAGTTCTTC,TRBV19,-,TRBJ2-1,15,-
CASGRSDRGNEKLFF,TGCGCCAGCGGACGATCGGACAGGGGCAATGAAAAACTGTTTTTT,TRBV5-1,-,TRBJ1-4,15,TRBD1
CASSQGTLRRSNEQFF,TGTGCCAGCAGCCAAGGTACCCTCCGGAGGAGCAATGAGCAGTTCTTC,TRBV14,-,TRBJ2-1,16,-
CASSLTTNTDTQYF,TGTGCCAGCAGTCTAACTACTAACACAGATACGCAGTATTTT,TRBV6-5,-,TRBJ2-3,14,-
CAWSTGTATNEKLFF,TGTGCCTGGAGTACGGGGACTGCAACTAATGAAAAACTGTTTTTT,TRBV30,-,TRBJ1-4,15,-
CASSLGGGWGYGYTF,TGTGCCAGCAGTTTGGGAGGAGGGTGGGGCTATGGCTACACCTTC,TRBV27,-,TRBJ1-2,15,-
CASSRTEETQYF,TGTGCCAGCAGCAGGACTGAAGAGACCCAGTACTTC,TRBV9,-,TRBJ2-5,12,-
CASRQGTYEQYF,TGTGCCAGCAGACAGGGAACCTACGAGCAGTACTTC,TRBV7-2,few,TRBJ2-7,12,-
CASSAQGGNTGELFF,TGTGCCAGCAGCGCACAGGGGGGGAACACCGGGGAGCTGTTTTTT,TRBV7-6,-,TRBJ2-2,15,TRBD1
CASRQGAGNSPLHF,TGTGCCAGCAGACAGGGGGCAGGGAATTCACCCCTCCACTTT,TRBV6-5,-,TRBJ1-6,14,TRBD1
CASSPTGSSYNEQFF,TGTGCCAGTAGTCCTACAGGGAGCTCCTACAATGAGCAGTTCTTC,TRBV19,-,TRBJ2-1,15,-
CAWREGNQETQYF,TGTGCCTGGAGAGAGGGTAATCAAGAGACCCAGTACTTC,TRBV30,-,TRBJ2-5,13,-
CASSIVVPTGSSGNTIYF,TGTGCCAGCAGCATTGTTGTGCCGACAGGGAGCTCTGGAAACACCATATATTTT,TRBV27,few,TRBJ1-3,18,TRBD1
CASSPGTGQNIQYF,TGTGCCAGCTCACCCGGGACTGGGCAAAACATTCAGTACTTC,TRBV18,-,TRBJ2-4,14,-
CASSHPYYSTSLTNEQYF,TGTGCCAGCAGCCACCCGTATTATTCGACTAGCTTAACCAACGAGCAGTACTTC,TRBV6-2/TRBV6-3,-,TRBJ2-7,18,TRBD2
CASSLKEAGGPDEQFF,TGCGCCAGCAGCTTGAAGGAAGCGGGGGGGCCCGATGAGCAGTTCTTC,TRBV5-1,-,TRBJ2-1,16,TRBD2
CASSLASGPPNEKLFF,TGCGCCAGCAGCTTGGCTTCAGGGCCCCCTAATGAAAAACTGTTTTTT,TRBV5-1,-,TRBJ1-4,16,-
CASSESGLAGGNNEQFF,TGCGCCAGCAGTGAGTCGGGGCTAGCGGGAGGTAACAATGAGCAGTTCTTC,TRBV10-1,-,TRBJ2-1,17,TRBD2
CASGTGAGDTQYF,TGCGCCAGCGGGACGGGAGCAGGAGATACGCAGTATTTT,TRBV5-1,-,TRBJ2-3,13,-
CASGLVQGSGEGDTQYF,TGTGCTAGTGGTTTGGTACAAGGTAGCGGGGAGGGAGATACGCAGTATTTT,TRBV12-5,-,TRBJ2-3,17,TRBD2
CASSVVGTGTEAFF,TGTGCCAGCAGCGTAGTTGGAACAGGGACTGAAGCTTTCTTT,TRBV9,-,TRBJ1-1,14,-
CASSEHRGDTGELFF,TGTGCCAGCAGCGAGCACAGGGGGGACACCGGGGAGCTGTTTTTT,TRBV6-2/TRBV6-3,-,TRBJ2-2,15,TRBD1
CASSQEAGGNQPQHF,TGTGCCAGCAGCCAAGAGGCAGGGGGCAATCAGCCCCAGCATTTT,TRBV4-2,once,TRBJ1-5,15,-
CAISEFGTSGWGRNEQYF,TGTGCCATCAGTGAATTTGGGACTAGCGGATGGGGTAGGAACGAGCAGTACTTC,TRBV10-3,-,TRBJ2-7,18,TRBD2
CARRGATVGYGYTF,TGTGCCCGGAGAGGCGCGACAGTCGGCTATGGCTACACCTTC,TRBV30,-,TRBJ1-2,14,-
CASSVRGTGASPLHF,TGCGCCAGCAGCGTCCGTGGGACAGGGGCTTCACCCCTCCACTTT,TRBV5-1,-,TRBJ1-6,15,TRBD1
CASSSSGATDTQYF,TGTGCCAGCAGCTCTAGCGGGGCCACAGATACGCAGTATTTT,TRBV7-2,-,TRBJ2-3,14,TRBD2
CASSPRSRGSTDTQYF,TGTGCCAGCTCACCACGGTCGCGGGGTAGCACAGATACGCAGTATTTT,TRBV18,-,TRBJ2-3,16,-
CASSAQGWTGELFF,TGTGCCAGCAGTGCACAGGGGTGGACCGGGGAGCTGTTTTTT,TRBV28,few,TRBJ2-2,14,TRBD1
CASRMTSGSQETQYF,TGTGCCAGTCGGATGACTAGCGGGAGCCAAGAGACCCAGTACTTC,TRBV19,once,TRBJ2-5,15,TRBD2
CASSQDSHFSTDTQYF,TGTGCCAGCAGCCAAGATTCCCACTTTAGCACAGATACGCAGTATTTT,TRBV3-1/TRBV3-2,-,TRBJ2-3,16,-
CASSYAGGQNTQYF,TGTGCCAGCAGTTACGCGGGGGGGCAAAATACGCAGTATTTT,TRBV6-2/TRBV6-3,-,TRBJ2-3,14,TRBD2
CASSESGGHEQYF,TGCGCCAGCAGTGAGTCTGGAGGGCACGAGCAGTACTTC,TRBV10-1,-,TRBJ2-7,13,-
CASTTAGLYSPLHF,TGTGCCAGCACGACGGCCGGACTATATTCACCCCTCCACTTT,TRBV25-1,-,TRBJ1-6,14,-
CASSVEDRSYEQYF,TGTGCCAGCAGCGTAGAAGACAGATCCTACGAGCAGTACTTC,TRBV9,-,TRBJ2-7,14,-
CASSPGTSQETQYF,TGTGCCAGCAGCCCTGGGACTTCGCAAGAGACCCAGTACTTC,TRBV6-6,-,TRBJ2-5,14,-
CAWKRQGRYEQYF,TGTGCCTGGAAGCGACAGGGACGATACGAGCAGTACTTC,TRBV30,-,TRBJ2-7,13,TRBD1
CASSLGLVTGELFF,TGTGCCAGCAGCTTGGGACTAGTAACCGGGGAGCTGTTTTTT,TRBV5-4,-,TRBJ2-2,14,-
CASSETELASPLHF,TGTGCCAGCAGCGAAACAGAACTCGCTTCACCCCTCCACTTT,TRBV5-4,-,TRBJ1-6,14,-
CSATFGGELFF,TGCAGTGCGACTTTTGGCGGGGAGCTGTTTTTT,TRBV20-1,-,TRBJ2-2,11,-
CASSSRGYNEKLFF,TGTGCCAGCAGCTCACGGGGATACAATGAAAAACTGTTTTTT,TRBV7-9,many,TRBJ1-4,14,-
CASSPRGPGELFF,TGTGCCAGCAGCCCCAGGGGCCCCGGGGAGCTGTTTTTT,TRBV11-2,-,TRBJ2-2,13,-
CAWSRGQTFNQPQHF,TGTGCCTGGAGCCGAGGACAGACCTTCAATCAGCCCCAGCATTTT,TRBV30,once,TRBJ1-5,15,-